This T cell receptor beta chain was profiled in a study of T cells in tuberculosis. Across the study: IGRA-negative adolescents, IGRA-positive adolescents with latent tuberculosis and adults with active tuberculosis formed this South African cohort.

Sequencing was performed with immunoSEQ multiplex PCR; in TCRdb, only in-frame clones are kept and a portion is missing. Of roughly 35,000 clones in the sample, over 90% were seen once. This CDR3 comprises 14 residues. Germline CDR1 LNHDA, CDR2 SQIVND (reference sequence). V was shortened by 8 bases and J by 1 base, with 12 bases between the two germline ends. With respect to this clone: What it binds is not known.

The study's findings and limits: Using the GMM-specific repertoire gave 85% to 90% accuracy versus 70% with motifs.

The sample comprised PBMCs. This TCR was recovered from a donor between 10 and 35 years old with latent tuberculosis or without tuberculosis infection. The V call is TRBV19, the J call TRBJ1-5; possible D gene TRBD1, 6 bases. The chain's CDR3 is CASCDRHSNQPQHF. The DNA for the CDR3 is TGTGCCAGTTGTGACAGGCACAGCAATCAGCCCCAGCATTTT.